This TCR beta chain was sequenced for a study of blood T cell repertoires in COVID-19. On the study more broadly: COVID-19 samples from acute and convalescent phases originated in the United States, Italy and Spain.

The CDR3 consists of 14 residues. The V gene lost 4 bases and the J gene lost 5 bases, with 12 bases spanning the gap. From germline, CDR1 is LGHDT and CDR2 YNNKEL (reference sequence). Profiled with immunoSEQ multiplex PCR; TCRdb holds only in-frame clones, not every one. The sample carries about 250,000 clones, about 83% recorded once. The receptor was derived from a human donor in a cohort sampled during active COVID-19. The sample comprised peripheral blood. The rearrangement uses TRBV3-1 (or the pseudogene TRBV3-2) and TRBJ1-5; D perhaps matches TRBD1 (5 bases). The CDR3 here is CASSLTLGDQPQHF. CDR3 sequence (DNA): TGTGCCAGCAGCCTGACGCTAGGGGATCAGCCCCAGCATTTT.